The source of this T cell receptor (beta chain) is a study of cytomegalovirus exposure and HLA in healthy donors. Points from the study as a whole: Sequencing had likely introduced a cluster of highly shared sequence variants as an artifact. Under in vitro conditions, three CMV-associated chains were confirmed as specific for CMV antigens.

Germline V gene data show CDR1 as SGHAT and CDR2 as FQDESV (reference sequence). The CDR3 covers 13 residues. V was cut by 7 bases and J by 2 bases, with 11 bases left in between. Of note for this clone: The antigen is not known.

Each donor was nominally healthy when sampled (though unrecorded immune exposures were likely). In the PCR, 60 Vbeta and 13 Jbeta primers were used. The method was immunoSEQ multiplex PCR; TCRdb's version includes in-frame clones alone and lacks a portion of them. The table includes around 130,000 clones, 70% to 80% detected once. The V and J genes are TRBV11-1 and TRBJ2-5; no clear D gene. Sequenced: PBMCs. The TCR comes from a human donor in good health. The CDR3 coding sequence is TGTGCCAGCACCCCCAGGAATCAAGAGACCCAGTACTTC. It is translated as CASTPRNQETQYF.